The subject of this entry is one T cell receptor beta chain. Here immunoSEQ multiplex PCR was the method, and the copy in TCRdb shows in-frame clones only, minus some. The data contain 55,000 to 75,000 clones, roughly 89% of them singletons. The data derive from a study of technical replicates of blood from a handful of donors. CDR1 and CDR2 from the germline V gene are MNHNS and SASEGT. CDR3 length: 15 amino acids. V lost 7 bases and J lost 1; bases outside the gene matches: 9. The gene calls are TRBV6-1 and TRBJ2-7, with 8 positions matching TRBD2. Sequencing input: PBMCs. This receptor was obtained from a human donor in good health. Some clones in this sample may be carry-over from other donors' samples. Here the CDR3 reads CASTPTSGHSYEQYF. The CDR3 DNA sequence: TGTGCCAGCACCCCCACTAGCGGTCATTCCTACGAGCAGTACTTC.